This T cell receptor beta chain was observed in a study of beta chain features in type 1 diabetes (dated by TCRdb to 2017 to 2018). Context from the whole study: No differences in mean age, gender distribution, total cell number or subset yield were found between patients and healthy donors. In the study, TCRB repertoires of sorted circulating CD4+ T cell subsets from recently diagnosed type 1 diabetes patients were compared with those of matched healthy donors. Regulatory and stem cell-like memory subsets were obtained from only 8 patients and roughly eight healthy donors, while naive and central memory subsets were obtained from all 30 or so donors. A total of over 90,000,000 sorted cells were examined across all samples, and a strong correlation was observed between cell number per subset and RNA yield.

From each donor, a single peripheral blood sample of 100 to 150 mL on average was drawn into heparinised tubes. A BD FACSAria II and a panel including CD45RO, CCR7, CD25, CD127, CD95 and CD27 were used to sort naive, central memory, regulatory and stem cell-like memory CD4+ T cells. Purity was above 95% for every sorted population. PBMCs were isolated right away by Lymphoprep density gradient centrifugation and were stained directly, without culture. Samples were stained and sorted in pairs, with one healthy donor and one patient per experiment, so that batch effects were minimized. This clone has just a few counts. Its binding antigen is unknown. No much larger clone exists at a distance of one base, and base qualities are not known. The research as a whole found: Fewer insertions and more nucleotide deletions at VDJ recombination sites were observed in patients with type 1 diabetes, implying thymic rearrangement abnormalities. Because small numbers of individuals were included in the HLA sub-analyses, any influence of HLA type on TCRB rearrangement was left unresolved. Type 1 diabetes patients showed a moderate but significant shortening of TCRB CDR3 length in all four CD4+ subsets. Shorter templates might be favored by PCR, yet because patient and control samples were amplified and corrected together, any such skew would affect both groups equally. Because cDNA was sequenced instead of genomic DNA, highly expressing activated cells could be over-represented, though the groups showed no difference in activation or CD3 levels. Naive, central memory and regulatory TCRB repertoires appeared to be more alike among patients than among healthy donors.

All of the isolated RNA was reverse transcribed with the High Capacity cDNA Reverse Transcription Kit, so expressed TCRB transcripts were sequenced. Naive, central memory and regulatory T cell samples underwent deep immunoSEQ sequencing, averaging approximately 3.3 million total reads per sample. After sorted cells were lysed in RLT buffer, RNA was extracted with DNase-treated RNeasy Micro or Mini kits, with the choice depending on cell number. Each cell subset was processed separately to prevent cross-contamination, with patient and healthy donor samples processed together. The immunoSEQ multiplex PCR was used to amplify TCRB sequences from cDNA, yielding 87-bp fragments that span the CDR3 region. Sequencing of the amplicons was performed on the Illumina HiSeq platform. As for how the authors treated the data: PCR bias was corrected computationally using synthetic template baselines, and reads within Hamming distance 2 were collapsed, with unmergeable singletons discarded. Reads were aligned to IMGT to assign V, D and J genes, CDR3 length, and insertions or deletions at six rearrangement sites. Within each subset, clonotype counts were normalized to sorted cell number, after which true diversity and Gini coefficients were computed with the tcR R package. The overlap coefficient, calculated on TCRB nucleotide sequences, was used to measure repertoire sharing. Out-of-frame TCRB sequences from naive cells were analyzed to stand in for the pre-selection repertoire. TCRdb stores this immuneACCESS table with in-frame sequences only. Part of the clones is absent; in the studies checked, under half of the shortfall reflects unresolved V genes, and no reason is known for the rest. Clonal size and the V and J genes are those of that table, whereas D and trimming came from the DNA. Within this sample are 200,000 to 300,000 clones, with roughly 21% of them counted one time only. The ten largest make up around 0.028% of the sample.

The source is a woman in her thirties or forties with type 1 diabetes. The specimen was naive CD4+ T cells from blood. This specimen's cell subset or site label, per the study, means: true naive CD4+ T cells.

The sequenced DNA: TGTGCCAGCAGCCGACATGACCAGAACAATGAGCAGTTCTTC. Its protein product is CASSRHDQNNEQFF. The sequence is built from TRBV7-8 and TRBJ2-1; no confident D gene assignment can be made. The germline V gene provides CDR1 SGHVS and CDR2 FQNEAQ. Relative to germline, V is 5 bases shorter and J is 5 bases shorter, with 13 bases between their ends. The CDR3 runs 14 residues from the cysteine to the phenylalanine. Kept here is only the CDR3 DNA, which spans 42 bases and is read in frame from base 1.